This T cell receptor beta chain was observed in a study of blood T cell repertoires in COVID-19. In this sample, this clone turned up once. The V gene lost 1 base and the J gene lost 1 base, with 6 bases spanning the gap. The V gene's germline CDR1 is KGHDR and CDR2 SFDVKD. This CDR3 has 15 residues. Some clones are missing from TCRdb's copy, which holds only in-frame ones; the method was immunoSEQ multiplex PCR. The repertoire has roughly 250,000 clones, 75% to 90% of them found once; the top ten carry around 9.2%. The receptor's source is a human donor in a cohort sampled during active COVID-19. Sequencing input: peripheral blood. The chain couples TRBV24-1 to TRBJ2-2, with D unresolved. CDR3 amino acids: CATSDFLLNTGELFF. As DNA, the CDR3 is TGTGCCACCAGTGATTTCTTACTGAACACCGGGGAGCTGTTTTTT.